This T cell receptor (beta chain) was retrieved from a study of somatic mutations in cytotoxic T cells in rheumatoid arthritis. The table came from immunoSEQ multiplex PCR; TCRdb's copy has only in-frame clones and leaves some out. The repertoire has 12,000 or so clones, around 83% of them found once; the top ten carry 12% to 15%. A word on this clone: Its antigen is still unknown.

Study observations and caveats: There were about an eighth of the roughly 65 patients in whom the largest CD8+ clone exceeded 20% of CD8+ cells. Antigen targets of the expanded CD8+ clones remained unidentified.

V was shortened by 4 bases and J by 3 bases, with 3 bases between the two germline ends. Germline lookup yields CDR1 SGHVS and CDR2 FQNEAQ. This CDR3 is built from 12 residues. This rearrangement joins TRBV7-8 to TRBJ2-2; D not certain. Material: CD8+ T cells sorted from blood. The clonotype originates from a woman aged 60-70 years in good health. The CDR3 loop is CASSSYTGELFF. The CDR3 bases are TGTGCCAGCAGCTCCTACACCGGGGAGCTGTTTTTT.